The 15 T cell receptor beta chains below all came from one sample that was sequenced in a study of blood T cell repertoires in COVID-19. Some clones are missing from TCRdb's copy, which holds only in-frame ones; the method was immunoSEQ multiplex PCR. The profile shows approximately 250,000 clones, 88% of them singletons. Sequencing was performed on PBMCs or T cells enriched from blood (not recorded which). The receptors stem from a woman between 25 and 40 years old who had recovered from COVID-19.

The chain links TRBV28 to TRBJ2-3; 8 bases fit TRBD2. Germline V gene lookup returns CDR1 MDHEN and CDR2 SYDVKM. With 6 bases clipped from V and 1 base from J, the junction kept 6 bases outside the gene matches. The CDR3 extends over 15 amino acids. As DNA, the CDR3 is TGTGCCAGCAGAACACAGACTAGCGGCACAGATACGCAGTATTTT. Its protein is CASRTQTSGTDTQYF.

This clone was observed a handful of times. The chain carries TRBV10-3 and TRBJ2-1; 16 nucleotides align to TRBD2. The CDR3 extends over 17 amino acids. Germline trimming cut 10 bases from V and 9 bases from J; bases unmatched to any gene: 15. Germline V gene data show CDR1 as ENHRY and CDR2 as SYGVKD. The CDR3 loop reads CAKLPGLAGGTTGEQFF. CDR3 bases: TGTGCCAAACTACCGGGACTAGCGGGAGGGACTACAGGTGAGCAGTTCTTC.

The CDR3 sequence is CASSQGWGEDGYTF. CDR3 bases: TGCGCCAGCAGCCAAGGATGGGGGGAAGATGGCTACACCTTC. This chain connects TRBV4-1 to TRBJ1-2; D may be TRBD1 (5 bases). Germline assignment: CDR1 MGHRA and CDR2 YSYEKL. V shed 1 base and J shed 6 bases, with 12 bases lying between them. The CDR3 runs 14 residues.

The V gene is TRBV5-4, the J gene TRBJ2-7, with TRBD1 identical over 10 bases. Germline assignment: CDR1 SGHNT and CDR2 YYREEE (reference sequence). The CDR3 contains 15 residues. Trimming removed 4 bases from V and 5 bases from J; junction bases left unmatched: 9. CDR3 nucleotide sequence: TGTGCCAGCAGCGGGCCGGGACAGGGGTTCCACGAGCAGTACTTC. Protein: CASSGPGQGFHEQYF.

V and J are TRBV7-2 and TRBJ2-5; D is uncertain. V lost 2 bases to trimming and J lost 2 bases, with 12 bases between them. The CDR3 has 15 residues. The germline V gene has CDR1 SGHTA and CDR2 FQGNSA. CDR3 sequence: CASSLPSSEQETQYF. The CDR3 DNA reads as TGTGCCAGCAGCTTACCTAGTTCGGAGCAAGAGACCCAGTACTTC.

This chain joins TRBV5-4 and TRBJ2-2; 15 bases agree with TRBD2. CDR3 length equals 18 residues. J lost 5 bases, V lost 4 bases, and 9 bases had no gene match. Germline V gene sequence: CDR1 SGHNT, CDR2 YYREEE (reference sequence). CDR3 nucleotides: TGTGCCAGCAGCCCCGGACTAGCGGGAGGGCCTCGTACCGGGGAGCTGTTTTTT. Translated: CASSPGLAGGPRTGELFF.

The chain couples TRBV28 to TRBJ2-7; TRBD2 aligns across 7 bases. Trimming took 6 bases from V and 2 from J; bases not matched to a gene: 4. Germline V gene sequence: CDR1 MDHEN, CDR2 SYDVKM. This CDR3 is built from 13 residues. In nucleotides, the CDR3 is TGTGCCAGCAGGGAGCGGGGAACCTACGAGCAGTACTTC. Translated: CASRERGTYEQYF.

The rearrangement uses TRBV6-1 and TRBJ2-1; tentative D call: TRBD1 (6 bases). Between the trimmed V and J ends, which lost 2 bases and 0 bases, there was a span of 11 bases. Per germline, CDR1 MNHNS and CDR2 SASEGT. The CDR3 contains 16 residues. This CDR3 reads CASSERGSYSYNEQFF. CDR3 DNA: TGTGCCAGCAGTGAAAGGGGGTCATACTCCTACAATGAGCAGTTCTTC.

CDR3 residues: CASSLRPTSGRNYNEQFF. The CDR3 coding sequence is TGCGCCAGCAGCTTGAGGCCCACTAGCGGGCGGAACTACAATGAGCAGTTCTTC. The chain links TRBV5-1 to TRBJ2-1; 9 positions match TRBD2. The V gene end was trimmed by 1 base and the J gene end by 3 bases; junction bases not matched to a gene: 11. CDR3 length: 18 residues. Germline CDR1 is SGHRS and CDR2 is YFSETQ.

The chain uses TRBV2 and TRBJ1-2; D is possibly TRBD1 (6 bases). Between the trimmed V and J ends, which lost 9 bases and 7 bases, there was a span of 12 bases. There are 11 residues in the CDR3. The germline V gene encodes CDR1 SNHLY and CDR2 FYNNEI. For the CDR3, the DNA is TGTGCCAGGGGGGACATGGCTGGCTACACCTTC. Translation gives CARGDMAGYTF.

The chain is built from TRBV9 and TRBJ2-6; the D is unclear. The germline V and J ends were trimmed by 4 bases and 1 base, with 12 bases remaining between them. Germline CDR1 is SGDLS and CDR2 is YYNGEE. The CDR3 runs to 16 residues. CDR3 loop: CASSSSPQSGANVLTF. CDR3 coding DNA: TGTGCCAGCAGCTCCTCCCCCCAGTCTGGGGCCAACGTCCTGACTTTC.

The V gene is TRBV29-1, the J gene TRBJ1-4; TRBD1 agrees at 8 bases. The CDR3 length is 14 residues. From germline, CDR1 is SQVTM and CDR2 ANQGSEA. The V gene end was trimmed by 6 bases and the J gene end by 0 bases; junction bases not matched to a gene: 3. CDR3 bases: TGCAGCGTCGCGGGACAGGCAACTAATGAAAAACTGTTTTTT. Its translation is CSVAGQATNEKLFF.

The J gene is TRBJ2-1, the V gene TRBV19; a weak D match, TRBD2 (6 bases). The V gene's germline CDR1 is LNHDA and CDR2 SQIVND (reference sequence). This CDR3 region has 15 residues. V was pared by 7 bases and J by 5 bases, with 18 bases between. CDR3 in DNA: TGTGCCAGTATCGGCCGGGGGACCATCAACAATGAGCAGTTCTTC. Translated: CASIGRGTINNEQFF.

J is TRBJ2-7 and V is TRBV13; 7 bases agree with TRBD2. The length of the CDR3 is 15 residues. The V and J ends lost 5 bases and 3 bases, in that order; junction bases with no gene match: 10. Germline values: CDR1 PRHDT, CDR2 FYEKMQ (reference sequence). CDR3 residues: CASSTRRESGYEQYF. The CDR3 nucleotides read TGTGCCAGCAGCACCCGGCGGGAGTCGGGCTACGAGCAGTACTTC. Together with reference TRBV13 and TRBJ2-7, the CDR3 gives the full variable domain: AAGVIQSPRHLIKEKRETATLKCYPIPRHDTVYWYQQGPGQDPQFLISFYEKMQSDKGSIPDRFSAQQFSDYHSELNMSSLELGDSALYFCASSTRRESGYEQYFGPGTRLTVT.

The chain links TRBV28 to TRBJ1-2; unclear D gene. The germline CDR1 and CDR2 sequences are MDHEN and SYDVKM. The CDR3 totals 13 residues. The V end was cut by 2 bases, the J end by 11 bases, with 15 bases between. CDR3 amino acids: CASSLRHLDYYTF. Written as DNA, the CDR3 is TGTGCCAGCAGTTTAAGGCATCTTGACTATTACACCTTC.